These 16 T cell receptor beta chains originate from one sample sequenced in a study of blood T cell repertoires in COVID-19. The assay was immunoSEQ multiplex PCR, and TCRdb's table has in-frame clones only and misses some. The repertoire holds 70,000 to 85,000 clones, about 91% seen once, with 4.5% to 5.5% in the top ten. Sequencing was done on a sample of peripheral blood. Receptors originate from a woman in her sixties or seventies with active COVID-19.

The chain employs TRBV27 and TRBJ2-7, with TRBD2 matching over 9 bases. CDR1 MNHEY and CDR2 SMNVEV come from the germline V gene (reference sequence). Losses at the gene ends were 0 bases for V and 0 bases for J; bases not matched to a gene: 9. The CDR3 runs to 18 residues. The CDR3 loop is CASSLSGLASRFSYEQYF. In nucleotides, the CDR3 is TGTGCCAGCAGTTTATCAGGACTAGCGTCACGTTTCTCCTACGAGCAGTACTTC.

The rearrangement uses TRBV4-1 and TRBJ2-7, with 9 bases aligning to TRBD1. The CDR3 runs 15 residues. Germline CDR1 is MGHRA and CDR2 is YSYEKL. V lost 1 base to trimming and J lost 8 bases; unmatched junction nucleotides: 9. The CDR3 here is CASSQGGTGLHKQYF. The CDR3 DNA sequence: TGCGCCAGCAGCCAAGGCGGGACAGGGCTCCACAAGCAGTACTTC.

The chain uses TRBV10-1 and TRBJ1-5; 7 bases are a match to TRBD1. CDR1 and CDR2 from the germline V gene are WNHNN and SYGVQD (reference sequence). With 7 bases clipped from V and 0 bases from J, the junction kept 12 bases outside the gene matches. The CDR3 loop spans 17 amino acids. The CDR3 sequence is CASTQDREENSNQPQHF. The CDR3 DNA follows: TGCGCCAGCACCCAAGACAGGGAAGAGAATAGCAATCAGCCCCAGCATTTT.

This chain links TRBV9 with TRBJ1-3; D unresolved. With 0 bases removed from V and 0 bases from J, the gap between germline ends came to 7 bases. The CDR3 length is 15 residues. Per germline, CDR1 SGDLS and CDR2 YYNGEE. The CDR3 loop is CASSVEHLSGNTIYF. As DNA, the CDR3 is TGTGCCAGCAGCGTAGAGCACCTCTCTGGAAACACCATATATTTT.

The genes are TRBV3-1 (or the pseudogene TRBV3-2) and TRBJ2-2, with D possibly matching TRBD2 (6 bases). The CDR3 extends over 14 amino acids. V was cut by 1 base and J by 5 bases, with 8 bases left in between. Germline CDR1 and CDR2: LGHDT and YNNKEL (reference sequence). This CDR3 is CASSQASATGELFF. Written as DNA, the CDR3 is TGTGCCAGCAGCCAAGCTAGCGCGACCGGGGAGCTGTTTTTT.

This clone was counted many times. J is TRBJ1-1 and V is TRBV7-6; 7 nucleotides align to TRBD1. J lost 0 bases, V lost 4 bases, and 2 bases had no gene match. Germline V gene lookup returns CDR1 SGHVS and CDR2 FNYEAQ. The CDR3 extends over 14 amino acids. In DNA form, the CDR3 reads TGTGCCAGCAGCTCGGGACAGCTGAACACTGAAGCTTTCTTT. The encoded protein is CASSSGQLNTEAFF.

The rearrangement uses TRBV5-1 and TRBJ2-1; 10 bases map to TRBD2. Per germline, CDR1 SGHRS and CDR2 YFSETQ. There are 15 residues in the CDR3. V was pared by 0 bases and J by 9 bases, with 6 bases of the junction left unmatched. This CDR3 is CASSLASGSTGEQFF. The CDR3 nucleotides are TGCGCCAGCAGCTTGGCTAGCGGGAGCACGGGTGAGCAGTTCTTC.

The chain couples TRBV7-2 to TRBJ2-1, with 10 bases identical to TRBD1. Trimming cost V 5 bases and J 6 bases; bases outside gene matches: 10. The CDR3 totals 16 residues. The germline V gene has CDR1 SGHTA and CDR2 FQGNSA. CDR3 region: CASSESAGQGFNEQFF. The CDR3 DNA reads as TGTGCCAGCAGCGAAAGCGCGGGACAGGGGTTCAATGAGCAGTTCTTC.

This sequence joins TRBV7-9 and TRBJ1-1; TRBD1 agrees at 7 bases. The CDR3 loop spans 13 amino acids. From germline, CDR1 is SEHNR and CDR2 FQNEAQ (reference sequence). V trimming: 5 bases; J trimming: 5 bases; junction bases outside the gene matches: 5. The CDR3, as DNA: TGTGCCAGCAGCCGACAGGGAAGGACTGAAGCTTTCTTT. It yields the protein CASSRQGRTEAFF.

The V and J genes are TRBV7-2 and TRBJ1-1; TRBD1 is a possible D gene (5 bases). The V and J ends lost 5 bases and 3 bases respectively, with 16 bases between them. The CDR3 spans 15 residues. Germline CDR1 SGHTA, CDR2 FQGNSA. CDR3 DNA: TGTGCCAGCAGCCCAACTCCAGGGAAGCACACTGAAGCTTTCTTT. It translates to CASSPTPGKHTEAFF. Full variable domain (missing parts from reference TRBV7-2 and TRBJ1-1): GAGVSQSPSNKVTEKGKDVELRCDPISGHTALYWYRQSLGQGLEFLIYFQGNSAPDKSGLPSDRFSAERTGGSVSTLTIQRTQQEDSAVYLCASSPTPGKHTEAFFGQGTRLTVV.

V is TRBV5-4 and J is TRBJ1-2; 7 bases match TRBD1. Germline V lookup: CDR1 SGHNT, CDR2 YYREEE (reference sequence). This CDR3 has 14 residues. Unmatched junction bases numbered 7, after V lost 4 bases and J lost 4 bases. In DNA, the CDR3 is TGTGCCAGCAGCGCCGGACAGGACCGCTATGGCTACACCTTC. It specifies CASSAGQDRYGYTF.

V gene TRBV6-5 combines with J gene TRBJ2-5, with 11 bases identical to TRBD2. Germline V CDR1 and CDR2: MNHEY, SVGAGI. Germline trimming cut 2 bases from V and 7 bases from J; bases unmatched to any gene: 6. This CDR3 is 15 amino acids long. Written as DNA, the CDR3 is TGTGCCAGCAGTTACACTAGCGGGAGAGGGGGGACCCAGTACTTC. Translation: CASSYTSGRGGTQYF.

The V call is TRBV27, the J call TRBJ2-1; D uncertain. CDR1 MNHEY and CDR2 SMNVEV come from the germline V gene (reference sequence). This CDR3 is 12 amino acids long. Trimming pared 5 bases from V and 3 bases from J, leaving 5 bases between. The DNA for the CDR3 is TGTGCCAGCAGTCCCAACTACAATGAGCAGTTCTTC. Translation gives CASSPNYNEQFF.

This sequence joins TRBV18 and TRBJ2-5, with 8 bases that match TRBD1. Looked up from germline, CDR1 is KGHSH and CDR2 is LQKENI. Germline trimming cut 2 bases from V and 7 bases from J; bases unmatched to any gene: 9. The CDR3 consists of 15 residues. Here the CDR3 reads CASSPGPTGEGTQYF. The DNA for the CDR3 is TGTGCCAGCTCACCAGGGCCGACAGGGGAAGGGACCCAGTACTTC.

This chain connects TRBV6-5 to TRBJ2-1; 8 nucleotides agree with TRBD2. The V segment lost 10 bases and the J segment 7 bases; nucleotides outside the gene matches: 12. This CDR3 contains 14 residues. CDR1 and CDR2 from the germline V gene are MNHEY and SVGAGI. Written as DNA, the CDR3 is TGTGCCACCACGGAGGCGGGAGGCACGAATGAGCAGTTCTTC. Translation: CATTEAGGTNEQFF.

This rearrangement joins TRBV4-1 to TRBJ2-7, with 11 bases identical to TRBD2. V lost 0 bases and J lost 0; bases outside the gene matches: 4. The CDR3 runs 17 residues. Germline CDR1 MGHRA, CDR2 YSYEKL. In DNA, the CDR3 is TGCGCCAGCAGCCAAGATGGTAGCGGGAGGGCCTCCTACGAGCAGTACTTC. Amino acid sequence: CASSQDGSGRASYEQYF.